This passage covers 24 T cell receptor beta chains from one sample sequenced in a study of glioma-infiltrating T cells after dendritic cell vaccination. Generated by immunoSEQ multiplex PCR, the TCRdb table keeps only in-frame clones and is missing some. This sample has tens of thousands of clones, with over 70% found just once. The material was blood, obtained before dendritic cell vaccination. The source of these receptors is a human donor with glioblastoma.

The chain carries TRBV11-2 and TRBJ2-6, with TRBD1 matching 7 bases. The CDR3 totals 18 residues. Germline assignment: CDR1 SGHAT and CDR2 FQNNGV. J lost 0 bases, V lost 1 base, and 6 bases had no gene match. CDR3 in DNA: TGTGCCAGCAGCTTAGTAGGACAGGACCTCTCTGGGGCCAACGTCCTGACTTTC. This gives the protein CASSLVGQDLSGANVLTF.

This clone has a single count. The CDR3 loop reads CASSLAWALQSNEQFF. The CDR3, as DNA: TGTGCCAGCAGCTTGGCCTGGGCGCTACAGAGCAATGAGCAGTTCTTC. The V and J genes are TRBV5-6 and TRBJ2-1; no firm D call. Germline CDR1 SGHDT, CDR2 YYEEEE. This CDR3 contains 16 residues. The V end was cut by 0 bases, the J end by 6 bases, with 16 bases between.

The table lists this clone with a few counts. The genes are TRBV2 and TRBJ1-4; 8 bases are shared with TRBD1. The ends lost 6 bases at V and 8 bases at J; junction bases unmatched: 5. Germline V gives CDR1 SNHLY, CDR2 FYNNEI. The length of the CDR3 is 13 residues. CDR3 nucleotide sequence: TGTGCCAGCAGCCGAGGGACAGGCGAAAAACTGTTTTTT. It is translated as CASSRGTGEKLFF.

J is TRBJ2-7 and V is TRBV21-1; the table's D call of TRBD2 was not tested on the DNA. TRBV21-1 is recorded as a pseudogene. The CDR3 length is 14 residues. As DNA, the CDR3 is TGTGCCAGCAGCGGAGGCACACTTTCCTACGAGCAGTACGTC. Translating it yields CASSGGTLSYEQYV.

This rearrangement joins TRBV7-2 to TRBJ1-5; no firm D call. The germline V gene encodes CDR1 SGHTA and CDR2 FQGNSA. V was shortened by 5 bases and J by 4 bases, with 6 bases between the two germline ends. The CDR3 covers 12 residues. CDR3 nucleotides: TGTGCCAGCAGCCCCAGGAATCAGCCCCAGCATTTT. Its translation is CASSPRNQPQHF.

This clone was found once. The same CDR3 arises from other DNA sequences in this sample as well. V and J are TRBV10-3 and TRBJ1-1; D is ambiguous. CDR1 is ENHRY and CDR2 is SYGVKD in the germline V gene. This CDR3 spans 15 amino acids. V was trimmed by 0 bases and J by 3 bases, leaving 11 bases between them. CDR3 in amino acids: CAISESSYRHTEAFF. The CDR3 nucleotides are TGTGCCATCAGTGAGTCGAGTTACAGACACACTGAAGCTTTCTTT.

The chain carries TRBV2 and TRBJ2-1; 11 nucleotides match TRBD1. Germline CDR1 SNHLY, CDR2 FYNNEI. The CDR3 is made up of 18 amino acids. After removal of 5 bases from V and 8 bases from J, the junction contained 17 bases not matched to a gene. The CDR3: CASSTPRDRGGAMDEQFF. The CDR3 bases are TGTGCCAGCAGTACCCCCCGGGACAGGGGGGGCGCGATGGATGAGCAGTTCTTC.

The J gene is TRBJ2-1, the V gene TRBV5-1; TRBD2 aligns across 11 bases. CDR1 is SGHRS and CDR2 is YFSETQ in the germline V gene. The V segment lost 5 bases and the J segment 12 bases; nucleotides outside the gene matches: 13. This CDR3 has 15 residues. CDR3 DNA: TGCGCCAGCAGACAAAGGGCTAGCGGGGGGTTTGGGCAGTTCTTC. It specifies CASRQRASGGFGQFF.

The chain combines TRBV7-9 with TRBJ1-4; maybe TRBD1 (6 bases). The CDR3 has 14 amino acids. Trimming pared 3 bases from V and 7 bases from J, leaving 12 bases between. Germline V CDR1 and CDR2: SEHNR, FQNEAQ (reference sequence). CDR3 DNA: TGTGCCAGCAGCTTGCAGCTAGGGGGTGAAAAACTGTTTTTT. Amino acid sequence: CASSLQLGGEKLFF.

The genes are TRBV30 and TRBJ2-7, with 13 bases identical to TRBD2. Unmatched junction bases numbered 5, after V lost 1 base and J lost 5 bases. Germline values: CDR1 GTSNPN, CDR2 SVGIG (reference sequence). This CDR3 region has 15 residues. The CDR3 sequence is CAWSGKGLAGNEQYV. Here the CDR3 DNA reads TGTGCCTGGAGTGGAAAGGGACTAGCGGGGAACGAGCAGTACGTC.

This clone was counted between two and nine times. The chain recombines TRBV11-2 with TRBJ2-7; TRBD1 aligns across 9 bases. CDR3 length: 13 amino acids. Germline V gene lookup returns CDR1 SGHAT and CDR2 FQNNGV. The V gene end was trimmed by 6 bases and the J gene end by 3 bases; junction bases not matched to a gene: 3. CDR3 in amino acids: CASRSTGGYEQYF. CDR3 nucleotides: TGTGCCAGCAGGTCGACAGGGGGCTACGAGCAGTACTTC. Looking up the rest from reference TRBV11-2 and TRBJ2-7 gives the full variable domain: EAGVAQSPRYKIIEKRQSVAFWCNPISGHATLYWYQQILGQGPKLLIQFQNNGVVDDSQLPKDRFSAERLKGVDSTLKIQPAKLEDSAVYLCASRSTGGYEQYFGPGTRLTVT.

The genes are TRBV7-9 and TRBJ2-5; D is perhaps TRBD2 (7 bases). V lost 4 bases and J lost 14, with 17 bases in between. CDR3 size: 12 residues. CDR1 is SEHNR and CDR2 is FQNEAQ in the germline V gene (reference sequence). The CDR3 DNA reads as TGTGCCAGCAGCTGGGGCGGGGGCCTCCATTACTTC. Encoded protein: CASSWGGGLHYF.

The V and J genes are TRBV18 and TRBJ1-4; tentative D call: TRBD1 (5 bases). Germline V gene lookup returns CDR1 KGHSH and CDR2 LQKENI. The CDR3 extends over 13 amino acids. The V end lost 7 bases, the J end lost 4 bases, and 10 bases lay between the germline ends. This CDR3 reads CASCDSFNEKLFF. CDR3 nucleotide sequence: TGTGCCAGCTGTGACAGTTTTAATGAAAAACTGTTTTTT. The entire variable domain, with the rest obtained from reference TRBV18 and TRBJ1-4, is as follows: NAGVMQNPRHLVRRRGQEARLRCSPMKGHSHVYWYRQLPEEGLKFMVYLQKENIIDESGMPKERFSAEFPKEGPSILRIQQVVRGDSAAYFCASCDSFNEKLFFGSGTQLSVL.

V gene TRBV30 combines with J gene TRBJ1-2; the match to TRBD1 covers 9 bases. The J segment lost 1 base and the V segment lost 2 bases, leaving 5 bases of the junction unmatched. The CDR3 contains 15 residues. Germline CDR1 and CDR2: GTSNPN and SVGIG (reference sequence). The CDR3 DNA follows: TGTGCCTGGAGTCCGGGACAGGGCGTTAACTATGGCTACACCTTC. This sequence encodes CAWSPGQGVNYGYTF. The variable domain in full, with the rest retrieved from reference TRBV30 and TRBJ1-2, is SQTIHQWPATLVQPVGSPLSLECTVEGTSNPNLYWYRQAAGRGLQLLFYSVGIGQISSEVPQNLSASRPQDRQFILSSKKLLLSDSGFYLCAWSPGQGVNYGYTFGSGTRLTVV.

The rearrangement uses TRBV4-1 and TRBJ2-7, with 13 bases lining up with TRBD2. After removal of 5 bases from V and 5 bases from J, the junction contained 6 bases not matched to a gene. Germline-derived CDR1 and CDR2 are MGHRA and YSYEKL. The CDR3 is made up of 15 amino acids. As DNA, the CDR3 is TGCGCCAGCAGCTATGGACTAGCGGGGGTGAACGAGCAGTACTTC. Translated: CASSYGLAGVNEQYF.

In DNA form, the CDR3 reads TGTGCCAGCTCACCTCTCGCCTCGACAGTTGGCGGCTATGGCTACACCTTC. This codes for CASSPLASTVGGYGYTF. The V call is TRBV18, the J call TRBJ1-2; perhaps TRBD1 as D (5 bases). There are 17 residues in the CDR3. The V end lost 3 bases, the J end lost 4 bases, and 21 bases lay between the germline ends. Germline lookup yields CDR1 KGHSH and CDR2 LQKENI.

Written as DNA, the CDR3 is TGTGCCAGCAGTTTCCAAGGGACAGGCAATCAGCCCCAGCATTTT. It translates to CASSFQGTGNQPQHF. The chain combines TRBV27 with TRBJ1-5; 7 positions match TRBD1. Germline lookup yields CDR1 MNHEY and CDR2 SMNVEV (reference sequence). CDR3 length equals 15 residues. V gave up 3 bases and J gave up 2 bases; unmatched junction bases: 4.

The chain links TRBV6-1 to TRBJ1-2; TRBD1 matches at 11 bases. There are 15 residues in the CDR3. CDR1 is MNHNS, CDR2 SASEGT, per germline. J gave up 4 bases and V 5 bases, and 6 bases lay outside the gene matches. The CDR3: CASSRGTGGRYGYTF. The CDR3 DNA reads TGTGCCAGCAGTAGAGGGACAGGGGGTCGCTATGGCTACACCTTC.

This chain connects TRBV13 to TRBJ1-3, with TRBD1 matching over 7 bases. V dropped 5 bases and J dropped 0; count of bases not matched to a gene: 16. CDR3 length: 19 amino acids. In germline, CDR1 is PRHDT, CDR2 FYEKMQ (reference sequence). CDR3 DNA sequence: TGTGCCAGCAGCCGACGCGCTGACAGGGCCCTATTCTCTGGAAACACCATATATTTT. It translates to CASSRRADRALFSGNTIYF.

The chain combines TRBV10-3 with TRBJ2-1; TRBD2 matches at 7 bases. The germline V gene has CDR1 ENHRY and CDR2 SYGVKD. Germline trimming cut 4 bases from V and 4 bases from J; bases unmatched to any gene: 10. This CDR3 spans 16 amino acids. The CDR3 DNA follows: TGTGCCATCAGTGGAGGGTCTAGCGGACTTTACAATGAGCAGTTCTTC. It codes for CAISGGSSGLYNEQFF.

This rearrangement joins TRBV19 to TRBJ2-7; 11 bases match TRBD1. V shed 8 bases and J 2 bases; nucleotides not matched to a gene: 5. The CDR3 is made up of 14 amino acids. The germline gives CDR1 LNHDA, CDR2 SQIVND (reference sequence). The CDR3 region has the DNA TGTGCCAGTTTAGGACAGGGGGCCACCTACGAGCAGTACGTC. It encodes CASLGQGATYEQYV.

The V and J genes are TRBV27 and TRBJ1-2; 7 bases are a match to TRBD1. Germline V gives CDR1 MNHEY, CDR2 SMNVEV (reference sequence). CDR3 size: 15 residues. The V segment lost 4 bases and the J segment 4 bases; nucleotides outside the gene matches: 9. CDR3 in amino acids: CASSWTRDSPYGYTF. CDR3 in DNA: TGTGCCAGCAGTTGGACTCGGGACAGTCCCTATGGCTACACCTTC.

The V gene is TRBV6-5, the J gene TRBJ1-3; 7 bases agree with TRBD1. J was trimmed by 11 bases and V by 7 bases; bases with no gene match: 11. Germline values: CDR1 MNHEY, CDR2 SVGAGI. CDR3 length: 13 amino acids. The CDR3 here is CASTSGQAIAIYF. The CDR3 DNA follows: TGTGCCAGCACCTCAGGACAGGCAATAGCCATATATTTT.

This clone has only one observation. The chain couples TRBV5-1 to TRBJ2-1, with a weak D call TRBD2 (6 bases). The V gene's germline CDR1 is SGHRS and CDR2 YFSETQ. The CDR3 contains 15 residues. V lost 1 base and J 0 bases, leaving 8 bases between the germline ends. CDR3 DNA: TGCGCCAGCAGCTTGAGACTAGTCTCCTACAATGAGCAGTTCTTC. Protein sequence: CASSLRLVSYNEQFF.